The next 24 T cell receptor beta chains were all read from a single sample in a study of shared clonotypes between healthy human individuals. The table came from immunoSEQ multiplex PCR; TCRdb's copy has only in-frame clones and leaves some out. The table lists around 700,000 clones, 72% of them singletons. Sample: memory CD4+ T cells sorted from blood. Subset noted: CD45RA-negative fraction. The receptor source for this set is a young woman in good health.

The chain is built from TRBV30 and TRBJ2-2; D tentatively fits TRBD1 or TRBD2 (7 bases each). V was shortened by 3 bases and J by 4 bases, with 18 bases between the two germline ends. CDR3 length: 16 amino acids. Per the germline V gene, CDR1 is GTSNPN and CDR2 is SVGIG (reference sequence). For the CDR3, the DNA is TGTGCCTGGAGCCCAGGGGGGGGACGGGGCACCGGGGAGCTGTTTTTT. It yields the protein CAWSPGGGRGTGELFF.

CDR3 amino acids: CASIQLGGSTDTQYF. The DNA of the CDR3 is TGCGCCAGCATTCAGTTAGGCGGCAGCACAGATACGCAGTATTTT. The chain combines TRBV10-2 with TRBJ2-3; no reliable D call. In germline, CDR1 is WSHSY, CDR2 SAAADI. This CDR3 region has 15 residues. The V end lost 7 bases, the J end lost 0 bases, and 14 bases lay between the germline ends.

This chain links TRBV28 with TRBJ2-5; the match to TRBD2 covers 7 bases. Near its end, the DNA agrees better with TRBJ2-7, so the J call may be wrong. The germline gives CDR1 MDHEN, CDR2 SYDVKM. This CDR3 contains 15 residues. CDR3 protein: CASSLFASGDYEQYF. As DNA, the CDR3 is TGTGCCAGCAGTCTGTTCGCTAGCGGAGATTACGAGCAGTACTTC.

This clone occurred a few times. V usage is TRBV7-9 and J usage is TRBJ2-3; the D gene is possibly TRBD2 (6 bases). The V end was cut by 1 base, the J end by 5 bases, with 13 bases between. The germline V gene encodes CDR1 SEHNR and CDR2 FQNEAQ (reference sequence). The CDR3 length is 15 residues. In DNA, the CDR3 is TGTGCCAGCAGCTTAGGGCGGGATTGGTTAGATACGCAGTATTTT. Encoded protein: CASSLGRDWLDTQYF. Based on the CDR3 plus reference TRBV7-9 and TRBJ2-3, the full variable domain is DTGVSQNPRHKITKRGQNVTFRCDPISEHNRLYWYRQTLGQGPEFLTYFQNEAQLEKSRLLSDRFSAERPKGSFSTLEIQRTEQGDSAMYLCASSLGRDWLDTQYFGPGTRLTVL.

The chain couples TRBV28 to TRBJ2-2; D unresolved. Trimming stripped 7 bases from V and 4 bases from J, with 10 bases between. This CDR3 spans 13 amino acids. The germline CDR1 and CDR2 sequences are MDHEN and SYDVKM. DNA for the CDR3: TGTGCCAGCAATTTTCGGTTCACCGGGGAGCTGTTTTTT. This encodes CASNFRFTGELFF.

The chain joins TRBV13 to TRBJ1-2, with D possibly matching TRBD1 (6 bases). V was trimmed by 10 bases and J by 4 bases, leaving 19 bases between them. The length of the CDR3 is 14 residues. The germline V gene encodes CDR1 PRHDT and CDR2 FYEKMQ (reference sequence). CDR3: CATNLQPGAYGYTF. The DNA of the CDR3 is TGTGCCACTAATCTCCAGCCAGGGGCCTATGGCTACACCTTC.

The sample holds many counts of this clone. This sequence joins TRBV27 and TRBJ2-2; D gene ambiguous. Germline V gene data show CDR1 as MNHEY and CDR2 as SMNVEV (reference sequence). The V and J ends lost 6 bases and 7 bases respectively, with 15 bases between them. The CDR3 spans 14 residues. CDR3 DNA sequence: TGTGCCAGCAGGCGTCCCGACGGTGGCGGGGAGCTGTTTTTT. Protein: CASRRPDGGGELFF.

This clone was seen a few times. The chain employs TRBV11-3 and TRBJ2-1, with D perhaps TRBD1 (6 bases). V lost 1 base, J lost 6 bases, and 13 bases lay in between. The CDR3 runs 15 residues. CDR1 is SGHNT and CDR2 is YENEEA in the germline V gene. In DNA form, the CDR3 reads TGTGCCAGCAGCTTAGTAGGCAGGGGATGCAATGAGCAGTTCTTC. Protein: CASSLVGRGCNEQFF.

The chain recombines TRBV25-1 with TRBJ2-7; 8 bases agree with TRBD2. The V and J ends lost 3 bases and 9 bases, in that order; junction bases with no gene match: 7. CDR3 length: 13 amino acids. CDR1 and CDR2 from the germline V gene are MGHDK and SYGVNS. The CDR3 loop is CASSDAGGIVQYF. The CDR3 DNA sequence: TGTGCCAGCAGTGATGCGGGAGGCATAGTGCAGTACTTC.

The chain joins TRBV21-1 to TRBJ2-1. TRBV21-1 is a recognized pseudogene. The CDR3 runs to 13 residues. The CDR3 coding sequence is TGTGCCAGCAGCAAAGAGTTGTGGGGTGAGCAGTTCTTC. It yields the protein CASSKELWGEQFF.

The gene calls are TRBV18 and TRBJ2-6; D remains unclear. Germline lookup yields CDR1 KGHSH and CDR2 LQKENI. The CDR3 is made up of 16 amino acids. V lost 2 bases and J 0 bases, leaving 8 bases between the germline ends. In nucleotides, the CDR3 is TGTGCCAGCTCACCAGCGGTCAGCTCTGGGGCCAACGTCCTGACTTTC. Protein sequence: CASSPAVSSGANVLTF.

About this clone: This same CDR3 is encoded by further DNA sequences in the sample. This rearrangement joins TRBV7-9 to TRBJ1-5; unclear D gene. This CDR3 region has 12 residues. Trimming took 5 bases from V and 6 from J, leaving 8 bases between them. CDR1 and CDR2 from the germline V gene are SEHNR and FQNEAQ (reference sequence). The CDR3 loop reads CASSLPGQPQHF. The CDR3 DNA is TGTGCCAGCAGCCTCCCCGGTCAGCCCCAGCATTTT. The full variable domain, completed using reference TRBV7-9 and TRBJ1-5, is DTGVSQNPRHKITKRGQNVTFRCDPISEHNRLYWYRQTLGQGPEFLTYFQNEAQLEKSRLLSDRFSAERPKGSFSTLEIQRTEQGDSAMYLCASSLPGQPQHFGDGTRLSIL.

This clone has only one observation. The chain uses TRBV6-5 and TRBJ2-2; 12 nucleotides match TRBD2. The CDR3 sequence is 15 residues long. Losses at the gene ends were 6 bases for V and 4 bases for J; bases not matched to a gene: 3. Germline V lookup: CDR1 MNHEY, CDR2 SVGAGI. The CDR3 reads CASSPLAGGTGELFF. CDR3 sequence (DNA): TGTGCCAGCAGCCCACTAGCGGGAGGCACCGGGGAGCTGTTTTTT.

This sequence joins TRBV5-1 and TRBJ2-1; maybe TRBD2 (6 bases). Trimming left V 0 bases short and J 3 bases short, with 10 bases between. Germline V gives CDR1 SGHRS, CDR2 YFSETQ. This CDR3 has 15 residues. CDR3 nucleotides: TGCGCCAGCAGCTTGGCGTCGACTAGCTACAATGAGCAGTTCTTC. Translation gives CASSLASTSYNEQFF.

This chain links TRBV2 with TRBJ2-7; tentatively, D is TRBD1 (5 bases). CDR3 length: 15 amino acids. V was clipped by 1 base and J by 0 bases, with 10 bases between them. Germline CDR1 SNHLY, CDR2 FYNNEI. The CDR3 sequence: CASSEGQRPSYEQYF. In DNA, the CDR3 is TGTGCCAGCAGTGAAGGACAGAGACCCTCCTACGAGCAGTACTTC.

Turning to this clone: The sample has other DNA sequences that encode this CDR3 too. This chain uses TRBV5-4 with TRBJ1-1; D remains ambiguous. The V end was cut by 0 bases, the J end by 6 bases, with 3 bases between. The CDR3 is 11 amino acids. Per germline, CDR1 SGHNT and CDR2 YYREEE (reference sequence). The CDR3 is CASSLAAEAFF. CDR3 nucleotide sequence: TGTGCCAGCAGCTTGGCAGCTGAAGCTTTCTTT.

The V call is TRBV15, the J call TRBJ2-1; D not certain. Germline lookup yields CDR1 LNHNV and CDR2 YYDKDF (reference sequence). The CDR3 is 17 residues long. V gave up 5 bases and J gave up 3 bases, with 20 bases separating them. The DNA for the CDR3 is TGTGCCACCAGCCAGACCCTCCCCCGGGCAGTCTACAATGAGCAGTTCTTC. This gives the protein CATSQTLPRAVYNEQFF.

The V and J genes are TRBV15 and TRBJ1-5; TRBD1 aligns across 9 bases. This CDR3 contains 13 residues. CDR1 is LNHNV and CDR2 is YYDKDF in the germline V gene (reference sequence). The trim removed 9 bases at V and 6 bases at J, leaving 6 bases unmatched. The CDR3: CATGQGVVQPQHF. The CDR3 region has the DNA TGTGCCACGGGACAGGGAGTAGTTCAGCCCCAGCATTTT.

The V and J genes are TRBV9 and TRBJ1-4; maybe TRBD1 (5 bases). Germline V gives CDR1 SGDLS, CDR2 YYNGEE. CDR3 length equals 15 residues. V was trimmed by 4 bases and J by 7 bases, leaving 17 bases between them. The CDR3 protein is CASSFGTSTGEKLFF. The CDR3 DNA is TGTGCCAGCAGCTTCGGGACCTCGACGGGTGAAAAACTGTTTTTT.

The J gene is TRBJ2-1, the V gene TRBV5-1; possibly TRBD2 for D (6 bases). Germline V lookup: CDR1 SGHRS, CDR2 YFSETQ. V gave up 4 bases and J gave up 7 bases, with 12 bases separating them. This CDR3 comprises 13 residues. DNA for the CDR3: TGCGCCAGCAGCCAGAAGGGACTTAATGAGCAGTTCTTC. Its protein product is CASSQKGLNEQFF. The full variable domain, with the rest looked up from reference TRBV5-1 and TRBJ2-1, is KAGVTQTPRYLIKTRGQQVTLSCSPISGHRSVSWYQQTPGQGLQFLFEYFSETQRNKGNFPGRFSGRQFSNSRSEMNVSTLELGDSALYLCASSQKGLNEQFFGPGTRLTVL.

The rearrangement joins TRBV25-1 to TRBJ1-6; 7 bases align to TRBD1. The junction had 1 base not matched to a gene; V was cut back by 6 bases and J by 5 bases. The CDR3 is 13 amino acids. Germline loops: CDR1 MGHDK, CDR2 SYGVNS. The CDR3 DNA is TGTGCCAGCAGCGGACAGGATAATTCACCCCTCCACTTT. Encoded protein: CASSGQDNSPLHF.

The gene calls are TRBV5-1 and TRBJ1-3; 7 bases align to TRBD1. Germline-derived CDR1 and CDR2 are SGHRS and YFSETQ. The CDR3 covers 15 residues. V gave up 2 bases and J gave up 4 bases; unmatched junction bases: 6. The CDR3 region has the DNA TGCGCCAGCAGCTTCGTGGCAGGGGGAGGAAACACCATATATTTT. Its protein product is CASSFVAGGGNTIYF.

This clone turned up a few times. The genes are TRBV2 and TRBJ2-7; 7 bases fit TRBD1. Germline CDR1 and CDR2: SNHLY and FYNNEI. V shed 6 bases and J 4 bases; nucleotides not matched to a gene: 0. This CDR3 has 11 amino acids. The CDR3 bases are TGTGCCAGCAGACAGGGGTACGAGCAGTACTTC. It is translated as CASRQGYEQYF.

This chain connects TRBV10-3 to TRBJ2-7, with TRBD2 matching 9 bases. The CDR3 extends over 13 amino acids. The V gene end was trimmed by 8 bases and the J gene end by 4 bases; junction bases not matched to a gene: 6. Looked up from germline, CDR1 is ENHRY and CDR2 is SYGVKD. The CDR3 nucleotides read TGTGCCATCGCAACTAGCGGGTATTACGAGCAGTACTTC. It codes for CAIATSGYYEQYF.